This T cell receptor beta chain was profiled in a study of blood T cell repertoires in COVID-19. As for the study in general: Donors in the United States, Italy and Spain gave samples during acute or convalescent COVID-19. PBMCs, B-cell-depleted T cells, or T cells were the source of the cDNA or gDNA that made up the material.

This clone occurred once. Using immunoSEQ multiplex PCR, the repertoire was profiled, and TCRdb retains in-frame clones only, with some absent. The data contain 30,000 or so clones, roughly 90% of them singletons. V gave up 7 bases and J gave up 4 bases; unmatched junction bases: 5. This CDR3 contains 14 residues. CDR1 and CDR2 (germline): SGHRS, YFSETQ. V and J are TRBV5-1 and TRBJ2-2; 9 nucleotides line up with TRBD1. Material: peripheral blood. The TCR sequence derives from a human donor in a cohort sampled during active COVID-19. The CDR3 DNA follows: TGCGCCAGCTCGGGACAGGGAATCACCGGGGAGCTGTTTTTT. Its protein product is CASSGQGITGELFF.